The 28 T cell receptor beta chains given below trace back to one sample, sequenced in a study of T cells after yellow fever vaccination. TCRdb re-analysed the 5' RACE reads in MiXCR, keeping a single row per CDR3 protein. There are about 350,000 distinct CDR3 sequences in the sample; around 13% occur only once, and 3.2% lies in the top ten. This sample comprised CD4+ T cells sorted from PBMCs, obtained 15 days after the yellow fever booster vaccination. Source of these receptors: a man younger than 35 who received the YFV17D yellow fever vaccine.

The chain couples TRBV20-1 to TRBJ2-1; 10 bases are a match to TRBD2. The CDR3 is 15 residues long. Germline V CDR1 and CDR2: DFQATT, SNEGSKA (reference sequence). Losses at the gene ends were 5 bases for V and 9 bases for J; bases not matched to a gene: 13. The CDR3 nucleotides read TGCAGTGCTGATCGGCTAGCGGGGGCGGACGTTGAGCAGTTCTTC. Its protein product is CSADRLAGADVEQFF.

A few counts support this clonotype. The chain is built from TRBV12-3 or TRBV12-4 and TRBJ1-5, with D unclear. The CDR3 totals 11 residues. Trimming cost V 7 bases and J 7 bases, with 8 bases left between them. The CDR3 sequence is CASISKQPQHF. The CDR3 region has the DNA TGTGCCAGCATCTCAAAACAGCCCCAGCATTTT.

This clonotype was observed a few times. The chain joins TRBV9 to TRBJ1-4; TRBD1 matches 8 bases. Germline CDR1 SGDLS, CDR2 YYNGEE. With 2 bases clipped from V and 7 bases from J, the junction kept 4 bases outside the gene matches. CDR3 length equals 14 residues. The CDR3 here is CASSVTGESEKLFF. The DNA for the CDR3 is TGTGCCAGCAGCGTGACAGGGGAGAGTGAAAAACTGTTTTTT.

There are a few counts of this clonotype. This chain's CDR3 is CATSRDMSYEQYF. The DNA for the CDR3 is TGTGCCACCAGCAGAGATATGAGTTACGAGCAGTACTTC. The chain combines TRBV15 with TRBJ2-7; D call uncertain. Germline-derived CDR1 and CDR2 are LNHNV and YYDKDF (reference sequence). The CDR3 spans 13 residues. The V gene lost 0 bases and the J gene lost 4 bases, with 7 bases spanning the gap.

This clonotype was detected many times. This chain joins TRBV7-2 and TRBJ1-1, with D possibly being TRBD1 (6 bases). Trimming left V 4 bases short and J 6 bases short, with 9 bases between. The CDR3 length is 12 residues. Germline loops: CDR1 SGHTA, CDR2 FQGNSA. Here the CDR3 DNA reads TGTGCCAGCAGCTGGGACACGTCTGAAGCTTTCTTT. This translates into CASSWDTSEAFF.

This clonotype was detected a few times. This chain uses TRBV28 with TRBJ2-1; tentative D call: TRBD2 (7 bases). The CDR3 length is 15 residues. Trimming took off 4 bases at V and 4 bases at J, with 14 bases between the two ends. The germline gives CDR1 MDHEN, CDR2 SYDVKM. CDR3 amino acids: CASSWGGRVYNEQFF. CDR3 nucleotides: TGTGCCAGCAGTTGGGGGGGCCGTGTGTACAATGAGCAGTTCTTC.

Many counts were recorded for this clonotype. V is TRBV30 and J is TRBJ2-7; D is perhaps TRBD1 (5 bases). V gave up 5 bases and J gave up 2 bases, with 13 bases separating them. This CDR3 comprises 13 residues. Per germline, CDR1 GTSNPN and CDR2 SVGIG (reference sequence). CDR3 nucleotides: TGTGCCTGGCGCCAAACAGGCGCCTACGAGCAGTACTTC. As protein: CAWRQTGAYEQYF. The full variable domain, completed using reference TRBV30 and TRBJ2-7, is SQTIHQWPATLVQPVGSPLSLECTVEGTSNPNLYWYRQAAGRGLQLLFYSVGIGQISSEVPQNLSASRPQDRQFILSSKKLLLSDSGFYLCAWRQTGAYEQYFGPGTRLTVT.

The V call is TRBV2, the J call TRBJ2-2; TRBD2 matches at 12 bases. The junction had 6 bases not matched to a gene; V was cut back by 3 bases and J by 4 bases. The CDR3 has 17 amino acids. Germline loops: CDR1 SNHLY, CDR2 FYNNEI. CDR3 in DNA: TGTGCCAGCAGTGACCTAGCGGGGGGGCTAGGCACCGGGGAGCTGTTTTTT. Its translation is CASSDLAGGLGTGELFF.

There are many counts of this clonotype. V usage is TRBV7-6 and J usage is TRBJ1-1; perhaps TRBD1 as D (6 bases). The CDR3 runs to 16 residues. Germline V gene data show CDR1 as SGHVS and CDR2 as FNYEAQ. Trimming left V 0 bases short and J 1 base short, with 12 bases between. The CDR3 nucleotides read TGTGCCAGCAGCTTAGCGGCCGGGACAAGGAACACTGAAGCTTTCTTT. As protein: CASSLAAGTRNTEAFF.

The chain recombines TRBV5-4 with TRBJ2-3; 8 bases align to TRBD2. CDR3 length: 16 residues. V lost 9 bases and J lost 2; bases outside the gene matches: 14. The germline V gene encodes CDR1 SGHNT and CDR2 YYREEE (reference sequence). Here the CDR3 DNA reads TGTGCCAACAGTCCTCCCCGGGGGGGCATCACAGATACGCAGTATTTT. Encoded protein: CANSPPRGGITDTQYF.

The chain joins TRBV6-5 to TRBJ1-2; possible D gene TRBD1, 5 bases. Trimming cost V 2 bases and J 4 bases, with 14 bases left between them. The germline V gene has CDR1 MNHEY and CDR2 SVGAGI. The CDR3 is made up of 15 amino acids. This chain's CDR3 is CASSYVGAAGYGYTF. The DNA of the CDR3 is TGTGCCAGCAGTTACGTCGGGGCGGCGGGCTATGGCTACACCTTC.

This clonotype was recorded many times. The V call is TRBV12-3 or TRBV12-4, the J call TRBJ1-6; D is unclear. This CDR3 spans 15 amino acids. The germline V and J ends were trimmed by 3 bases and 7 bases, with 13 bases remaining between them. The CDR3 is CASSFLPGSNSPLHF. The CDR3 DNA reads TGTGCCAGCAGTTTCCTCCCAGGTTCCAATTCACCCCTCCACTTT.

The V gene is TRBV20-1, the J gene TRBJ2-3; D not resolved. The CDR3 totals 15 residues. Germline loops: CDR1 DFQATT, CDR2 SNEGSKA (reference sequence). Trimming removed 6 bases from V and 0 bases from J, with 16 bases in between. The CDR3 bases are TGCAGTGCGCCTAGGCCCATCTCTAGCACAGATACGCAGTATTTT. As protein: CSAPRPISSTDTQYF.

This clonotype appeared a few times. The genes are TRBV5-5 and TRBJ1-1; TRBD1 matches at 9 bases. CDR3 size: 15 residues. CDR1 and CDR2 from the germline V gene are SGHKS and YYEKEE (reference sequence). Trimming at V came to 4 bases and at J to 4 bases, leaving 8 bases not matched to a gene. DNA of the CDR3: TGTGCCAGCAGCCTGATGGGACAGGGAGGCACTGAAGCTTTCTTT. This sequence encodes CASSLMGQGGTEAFF.

In DNA form, the CDR3 reads TGTGCCAGCTCACCATCTCAAAACTATGGCTACACCTTC. Residues: CASSPSQNYGYTF. The rearrangement links TRBV18 to TRBJ1-2; no firm D call. V gave up 2 bases and J gave up 2 bases, with 6 bases separating them. Germline V CDR1 and CDR2: KGHSH, LQKENI. CDR3 size: 13 residues.

The V call is TRBV20-1, the J call TRBJ1-5; D remains unclear. The CDR3 has 12 residues. V lost 4 bases and J lost 3, with 7 bases in between. Germline loops: CDR1 DFQATT, CDR2 SNEGSKA (reference sequence). The CDR3 DNA reads TGCAGTGCTAACAGCCCCAATCAGCCCCAGCATTTT. Protein product: CSANSPNQPQHF.

This clonotype has a handful of counts. The chain recombines TRBV9 with TRBJ2-1; maybe TRBD2 (5 bases). V was pared by 1 base and J by 6 bases, with 8 bases between. CDR1 and CDR2 from the germline V gene are SGDLS and YYNGEE. The length of the CDR3 is 13 residues. As DNA, the CDR3 is TGTGCCAGCAGCGTATCCACTAGCAATGAGCAGTTCTTC. Amino acids: CASSVSTSNEQFF. The full variable domain, completed using reference TRBV9 and TRBJ2-1, is DSGVTQTPKHLITATGQRVTLRCSPRSGDLSVYWYQQSLDQGLQFLIQYYNGEERAKGNILERFSAQQFPDLHSELNLSSLELGDSALYFCASSVSTSNEQFFGPGTRLTVL.

In its sample, this clonotype was seen a few times. The rearrangement uses TRBV15 and TRBJ2-7; TRBD1 might be the D (6 bases). The CDR3 runs 15 residues. Germline V CDR1 and CDR2: LNHNV, YYDKDF (reference sequence). V was cut by 0 bases and J by 3 bases, with 12 bases left in between. The CDR3 DNA follows: TGTGCCACCAGCAGAGATTCAGGGGCGGTCTACGAGCAGTACTTC. Its protein is CATSRDSGAVYEQYF.

This clonotype was recorded a few times. The chain has TRBV7-4 and TRBJ2-7; possibly TRBD1 or TRBD2 for D (5 bases each). The CDR3 runs 13 residues. The V gene's germline CDR1 is SGHVT and CDR2 SQSDAQ. With 3 bases removed from V and 3 bases from J, the gap between germline ends came to 9 bases. The CDR3 spells CASSFQGVYEQYV. The CDR3 DNA reads as TGTGCCAGCAGCTTCCAGGGAGTCTACGAGCAGTACGTC.

This clonotype has more than one count but fewer than ten. V and J are TRBV5-1 and TRBJ1-1; no definite D call. The CDR3 loop spans 13 amino acids. V was pared by 4 bases and J by 0 bases, with 7 bases between. Germline V lookup: CDR1 SGHRS, CDR2 YFSETQ. In nucleotides, the CDR3 is TGCGCCAGCAGCGCCAGTATGAACACTGAAGCTTTCTTT. Protein sequence: CASSASMNTEAFF.

This clonotype was counted a few times. The chain joins TRBV7-8 to TRBJ1-2, with D hard to call. V was shortened by 3 bases and J by 8 bases, with 16 bases between the two germline ends. The germline CDR1 and CDR2 sequences are SGHVS and FQNEAQ. This CDR3 is built from 14 residues. CDR3 residues: CASSLGGFPEGYTF. CDR3 coding DNA: TGTGCCAGCAGCTTGGGAGGGTTCCCGGAGGGCTACACCTTC.

This sequence joins TRBV5-6 and TRBJ1-2; a possible D gene is TRBD1 (5 bases). Germline CDR1 reads SGHDT; CDR2 reads YYEEEE. V dropped 0 bases and J dropped 4 bases, with 13 bases sitting between them. This CDR3 comprises 15 residues. CDR3 residues: CASSLGQRLSYGYTF. CDR3 coding DNA: TGTGCCAGCAGCTTGGGACAGCGGCTTTCCTATGGCTACACCTTC.

This clonotype appeared many times. V usage is TRBV7-2 and J usage is TRBJ2-5; either TRBD1 or TRBD2 may fit D (5 bases each). The V gene's germline CDR1 is SGHTA and CDR2 FQGNSA. This CDR3 contains 14 residues. V lost 5 bases to trimming and J lost 3 bases, with 13 bases between them. CDR3 sequence reads: CASSPGQLKETQYF. CDR3 nucleotide sequence: TGTGCCAGCAGCCCGGGGCAGCTCAAAGAGACCCAGTACTTC.

This chain uses TRBV19 with TRBJ2-7; 9 bases are shared with TRBD1. Per the germline V gene, CDR1 is LNHDA and CDR2 is SQIVND (reference sequence). There are 16 residues in the CDR3. V lost 3 bases and J lost 3; bases outside the gene matches: 9. In DNA, the CDR3 is TGTGCCAGTAGTATGTACATTGGGACAGGGATCTACGAGCAGTACTTC. Translated: CASSMYIGTGIYEQYF.

In its sample, this clonotype was seen a few times. This chain uses TRBV19 with TRBJ1-2; the D gene is possibly TRBD1 (6 bases). Deletions cut 5 bases from V and 6 bases from J, with 13 bases between. This CDR3 contains 13 residues. Germline-derived CDR1 and CDR2 are LNHDA and SQIVND (reference sequence). The CDR3 is CASSVQGFNGYTF. DNA for the CDR3: TGTGCCAGTAGTGTTCAGGGGTTCAATGGCTACACCTTC.

The chain carries TRBV4-3 and TRBJ1-1; 7 bases are shared with TRBD1. CDR1 and CDR2 (germline): LGHNA, YSLEER. This CDR3 is built from 17 residues. The V segment lost 3 bases and the J segment 1 base; nucleotides outside the gene matches: 11. In DNA form, the CDR3 reads TGCGCCAGCAGCCATTGGGACCTTCAGGGGGGGAACACTGAAGCTTTCTTT. It yields the protein CASSHWDLQGGNTEAFF.

This clonotype has just a few counts. This chain joins TRBV6-1 and TRBJ1-5, with D possibly TRBD1 on 6 matching bases. V was clipped by 0 bases and J by 5 bases, with 11 bases between them. The CDR3 runs to 15 residues. Germline V gene data show CDR1 as MNHNS and CDR2 as SASEGT. CDR3 protein: CASSEATYRDQPQHF. CDR3 bases: TGTGCCAGCAGTGAAGCTACTTACAGGGATCAGCCCCAGCATTTT.

The J gene is TRBJ1-4, the V gene TRBV6-6; tentatively, D is TRBD1 (6 bases). Germline values: CDR1 MNHNY, CDR2 SVGAGI (reference sequence). The CDR3 covers 15 residues. The ends were cut back, 7 bases at V and 2 bases at J, with 14 bases in the middle. The CDR3 loop reads CASIGGPRTNEKLFF. CDR3 bases: TGTGCCAGCATCGGGGGGCCTAGGACTAATGAAAAACTGTTTTTT.